What follows describes a single T cell receptor beta chain. Its antigen remains unknown. This entry comes from a study of T cells after yellow fever vaccination. Study findings and constraints: Most primary-vaccination clones reappeared after the booster (96% CD4, 85% to 90% CD8).

The CDR3 sequence is 14 residues long. With V trimmed by 7 bases and J by 8 bases, 10 bases remained unmatched. The germline CDR1 and CDR2 sequences are LNHDA and SQIVND (reference sequence). In TCRdb, the 5' RACE reads were re-called with MiXCR into one record per CDR3 protein. Of hundreds of thousands of distinct CDR3 sequences listed, 15% to 20% were seen once; the top ten hold around 15%. The source of this sequence is a man aged 25-45 years who received the YFV17D yellow fever vaccine. The source was PBMCs, collected 15 days after the yellow fever booster vaccination. This sequence joins TRBV19 and TRBJ1-4; 7 nucleotides match TRBD1. Written as DNA, the CDR3 is TGTGCCAGTATCGCGAAGGGGGCGCCGGAAAAACTGTTTTTT. Translation gives CASIAKGAPEKLFF.